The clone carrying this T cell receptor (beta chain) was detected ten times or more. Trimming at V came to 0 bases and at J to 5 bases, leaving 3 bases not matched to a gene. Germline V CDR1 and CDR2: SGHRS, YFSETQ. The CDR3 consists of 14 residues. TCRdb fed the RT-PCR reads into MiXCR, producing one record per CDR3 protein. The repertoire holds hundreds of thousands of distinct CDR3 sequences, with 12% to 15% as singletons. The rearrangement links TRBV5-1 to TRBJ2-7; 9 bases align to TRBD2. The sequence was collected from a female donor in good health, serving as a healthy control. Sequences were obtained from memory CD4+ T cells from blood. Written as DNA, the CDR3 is TGCGCCAGCAGCTTGGTAGCGGGAGAGGACGAGCAGTACTTC. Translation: CASSLVAGEDEQYF.